The clone carrying this TCR beta chain was seen more than once but under ten times. The antigen is unknown. TCRdb itself ran the 5' RACE reads through MiXCR, one entry per CDR3 protein. Of tens of thousands of distinct CDR3 sequences in the sample, 7.3% were seen once. The sample originates from a study of T-cell memory formation after mild COVID-19. The wider study: TCR clusters were mostly donor specific. Study-level points and caveats: Later expanders leaned toward CD4+, whereas clones contracting from day 15 to 85 were balanced CD4/CD8.

The ends were cut back, 2 bases at V and 6 bases at J, with 11 bases in the middle. CDR1 is DFQATT and CDR2 is SNEGSKA in the germline V gene (reference sequence). The CDR3 totals 13 residues. Sequencing was carried out using PBMCs or a T cell subset sorted from them (not recorded which). The genes are TRBV20-1 and TRBJ2-4; a weak D match, TRBD2 (6 bases). This sequence originates from a man in his late teens or twenties who had mild COVID-19 (a few samples of this study predate the infection). Cell type and time point are not known. CDR3 in DNA: TGCAGTGCTAGACCGGAGGGGCCAAACATTCAGTACTTC. This sequence encodes CSARPEGPNIQYF.